This TCR beta chain was retrieved from a study of technical replicates of blood from several donors. Method: immunoSEQ multiplex PCR; TCRdb's copy keeps in-frame clones and lacks some. The repertoire holds some 80,000 clones, with about 94% as singletons. The CDR3 runs to 12 residues. Germline V gene lookup returns CDR1 LNHDA and CDR2 SQIVND (reference sequence). V gave up 5 bases and J gave up 1 base, with 5 bases separating them. The source of this sequence is a human donor in good health. The source material was T cells isolated from PBMCs. V and J are TRBV19 and TRBJ1-1; the D is unclear. CDR3 in DNA: TGTGCCAGTAGTTTCGGGAACACTGAAGCTTTCTTT. Amino acid sequence: CASSFGNTEAFF.